The rows below give T cell receptor beta chains drawn from one sample of a study of blood T cell repertoires in COVID-19. Some clones are missing from TCRdb's copy, which holds only in-frame ones; the method was immunoSEQ multiplex PCR. The repertoire has approximately 80,000 clones, roughly four fifths of them found once; the top ten carry more than 9%. Material: peripheral blood. The receptors were gathered from a man aged 60-69 years with acute or convalescent COVID-19. Each CDR3 is given with its conserved first and last residue. A D gene is named only where the DNA matches it firmly. A row's size may be missing; if present it is once, few, many or a size class.

abundance: NA; d_gene: TRBD1; j_gene: TRBJ2-7; v_gene: TRBV30; CDR3aa: CAWSPPDRVLLDEQYF; CDR3nt: TGTGCCTGGAGCCCACCGGACAGGGTACTATTGGACGAGCAGTACTTC
abundance: NA; d_gene: TRBD1; j_gene: TRBJ1-2; v_gene: TRBV19; CDR3aa: CASSPRQGALTIYGYTF; CDR3nt: TGTGCCAGTAGCCCGAGACAGGGGGCTCTAACTATCTATGGCTACACCTTC
abundance: NA; d_gene: NA; j_gene: TRBJ2-5; v_gene: TRBV7-2; CDR3aa: CASSLGTGETQYF; CDR3nt: TGTGCCAGCAGCTTAGGTACGGGTGAGACCCAGTACTTC
abundance: few; d_gene: TRBD1; j_gene: TRBJ2-7; v_gene: TRBV27; CDR3aa: CASKGALPNEQYF; CDR3nt: TGTGCCAGCAAGGGGGCGCTGCCCAACGAGCAGTACTTC
abundance: NA; d_gene: NA; j_gene: TRBJ2-7; v_gene: TRBV7-3; CDR3aa: CASSLGGGPSEQYF; CDR3nt: TGTGCCAGCAGCTTAGGAGGGGGCCCTTCCGAGCAGTACTTC
abundance: NA; d_gene: NA; j_gene: TRBJ2-2; v_gene: TRBV19; CDR3aa: CASTAQLAENTGELFF; CDR3nt: TGTGCCAGTACCGCACAACTAGCAGAGAACACCGGGGAGCTGTTTTTT
abundance: NA; d_gene: TRBD2; j_gene: TRBJ2-1; v_gene: TRBV6-5; CDR3aa: CASSRTSGGGNEQFF; CDR3nt: TGTGCCAGCAGCCGAACTAGCGGGGGAGGAAATGAGCAGTTCTTC
abundance: once; d_gene: NA; j_gene: TRBJ1-2; v_gene: TRBV21-1; CDR3aa: CASTQDGLLNYGYTF; CDR3nt: TGTGCCAGCACCCAGGACGGACTTTTGAACTATGGCTACACCTTC
abundance: NA; d_gene: TRBD2; j_gene: TRBJ2-1; v_gene: TRBV28; CDR3aa: CASSSGTSGRFNEQFF; CDR3nt: TGTGCCAGCAGTTCGGGGACTAGCGGGAGATTCAATGAGCAGTTCTTC
abundance: NA; d_gene: TRBD1; j_gene: TRBJ1-6; v_gene: TRBV5-1; CDR3aa: CASSLAGQGYNSPLHF; CDR3nt: TGCGCCAGCAGCTTGGCGGGACAGGGTTATAATTCACCCCTCCACTTT
abundance: NA; d_gene: TRBD1; j_gene: TRBJ1-5; v_gene: TRBV7-9; CDR3aa: CASSLGTASNQPQHF; CDR3nt: TGTGCCAGCAGCCTGGGGACAGCTAGCAATCAGCCCCAGCATTTT
abundance: once; d_gene: NA; j_gene: TRBJ2-3; v_gene: TRBV19; CDR3aa: CASSLLGSREGTQYF; CDR3nt: TGTGCCAGTAGTCTGCTCGGGTCCAGAGAAGGTACGCAGTATTTT
abundance: NA; d_gene: NA; j_gene: TRBJ1-4; v_gene: TRBV7-2; CDR3aa: CASSPRTSGHEKLFF; CDR3nt: TGTGCCAGCAGCCCCCGAACCTCTGGGCATGAAAAACTGTTTTTT
abundance: NA; d_gene: NA; j_gene: TRBJ1-5; v_gene: TRBV7-9; CDR3aa: CASSATGGSGQPQHF; CDR3nt: TGTGCCAGCAGCGCGACGGGAGGGAGTGGTCAGCCCCAGCATTTT
abundance: NA; d_gene: TRBD2; j_gene: TRBJ2-1; v_gene: TRBV9; CDR3aa: CASSGLLAGGVNEQFF; CDR3nt: TGTGCCAGCAGCGGATTACTAGCGGGGGGTGTCAATGAGCAGTTCTTC
abundance: NA; d_gene: NA; j_gene: TRBJ2-7; v_gene: TRBV29-1; CDR3aa: CSVIGVSYEQYF; CDR3nt: TGCAGCGTTATCGGAGTCTCCTACGAGCAGTACTTC
abundance: NA; d_gene: TRBD1; j_gene: TRBJ1-2; v_gene: TRBV10-3; CDR3aa: CAISRGDYGYTF; CDR3nt: TGTGCCATCTCCAGGGGGGACTATGGCTACACCTTC
abundance: NA; d_gene: NA; j_gene: TRBJ2-7; v_gene: TRBV6-5; CDR3aa: CASSYSRGGPYYEQYF; CDR3nt: TGTGCCAGCAGTTACTCGAGGGGGGGTCCCTACTACGAGCAGTACTTC
abundance: NA; d_gene: NA; j_gene: TRBJ2-3; v_gene: TRBV12-1; CDR3aa: CASSFREGFPDTQYF; CDR3nt: TGTGCCAGCAGCTTCAGGGAAGGGTTTCCAGATACGCAGTATTTT
abundance: once; d_gene: NA; j_gene: TRBJ2-1; v_gene: TRBV18; CDR3aa: CASSPSGSGYNEQFF; CDR3nt: TGTGCCAGCTCACCCTCGGGTAGCGGCTACAATGAGCAGTTCTTC
abundance: NA; d_gene: NA; j_gene: TRBJ2-5; v_gene: TRBV24-1; CDR3aa: CATSGPGAVETQYF; CDR3nt: TGTGCCACCAGTGGTCCGGGAGCAGTAGAGACCCAGTACTTC
abundance: NA; d_gene: TRBD1; j_gene: TRBJ1-5; v_gene: TRBV6-5; CDR3aa: CASIRDRYQPQHF; CDR3nt: TGTGCCAGCATCCGGGACAGATATCAGCCCCAGCATTTT
abundance: NA; d_gene: NA; j_gene: TRBJ1-3; v_gene: TRBV7-8; CDR3aa: CASSREKGKGNTIYF; CDR3nt: TGTGCCAGCAGCCGAGAAAAGGGGAAGGGAAACACCATATATTTT
abundance: NA; d_gene: TRBD2; j_gene: TRBJ2-5; v_gene: TRBV5-1; CDR3aa: CASSLSGGAVMETQYF; CDR3nt: TGCGCCAGCTCCCTTTCGGGGGGGGCAGTCATGGAGACCCAGTACTTC
abundance: NA; d_gene: NA; j_gene: TRBJ2-5; v_gene: TRBV5-1; CDR3aa: CASSFLQGQETQYF; CDR3nt: TGCGCCAGCAGCTTTCTCCAGGGACAAGAGACCCAGTACTTC
abundance: NA; d_gene: TRBD2; j_gene: TRBJ2-1; v_gene: TRBV29-1; CDR3aa: CSASGSVLNEQFF; CDR3nt: TGCAGCGCAAGCGGGAGCGTTTTGAATGAGCAGTTCTTC
abundance: NA; d_gene: TRBD1; j_gene: TRBJ1-5; v_gene: TRBV2; CDR3aa: CASFGGQGVSNQPQHF; CDR3nt: TGTGCCAGCTTTGGGGGACAGGGTGTGAGCAATCAGCCCCAGCATTTT
abundance: NA; d_gene: NA; j_gene: TRBJ2-2; v_gene: TRBV6-6; CDR3aa: CASSSYRATGELFF; CDR3nt: TGTGCCAGCAGTTCGTACAGGGCCACCGGGGAGCTGTTTTTT
abundance: NA; d_gene: NA; j_gene: TRBJ2-3; v_gene: TRBV12-3/TRBV12-4; CDR3aa: CASSFQAPSSQYF; CDR3nt: TGTGCCAGCAGTTTCCAGGCTCCCTCCAGCCAGTATTTT
abundance: NA; d_gene: NA; j_gene: TRBJ1-2; v_gene: TRBV25-1; CDR3aa: CASSNEDSRINGYTF; CDR3nt: TGTGCCAGCAGTAACGAGGACAGTCGAATCAATGGCTACACCTTC
abundance: few; d_gene: TRBD2; j_gene: TRBJ2-2; v_gene: TRBV4-2; CDR3aa: CASSPGTSGGARTGELFF; CDR3nt: TGTGCCAGCAGCCCAGGGACTAGCGGGGGGGCGCGGACCGGGGAGCTGTTTTTT
abundance: NA; d_gene: TRBD2; j_gene: TRBJ2-7; v_gene: TRBV7-8; CDR3aa: CASSSPSGTYEQYF; CDR3nt: TGTGCCAGCAGTTCCCCCAGCGGGACCTACGAGCAGTACTTC
abundance: once; d_gene: TRBD2; j_gene: TRBJ2-2; v_gene: TRBV5-6; CDR3aa: CASSGGLAERGGELFF; CDR3nt: TGTGCCAGCAGCGGGGGACTAGCGGAAAGGGGCGGGGAGCTGTTTTTT
abundance: once; d_gene: TRBD2; j_gene: TRBJ2-5; v_gene: TRBV11-2; CDR3aa: CASSFREGGTQYF; CDR3nt: TGTGCCAGCAGCTTTAGGGAGGGCGGGACCCAGTACTTC
abundance: few; d_gene: TRBD1; j_gene: TRBJ2-2; v_gene: TRBV7-2; CDR3aa: CASSLETGDTGELFF; CDR3nt: TGTGCCAGCAGCTTAGAGACAGGGGATACCGGGGAGCTGTTTTTT
abundance: once; d_gene: TRBD2; j_gene: TRBJ2-3; v_gene: TRBV29-1; CDR3aa: CSVGASGRKDTQYF; CDR3nt: TGCAGCGTTGGGGCTAGCGGGAGAAAGGATACGCAGTATTTT
abundance: NA; d_gene: NA; j_gene: TRBJ1-5; v_gene: TRBV4-3; CDR3aa: CASSPFQGQPQHF; CDR3nt: TGCGCCAGCAGCCCCTTTCAGGGGCAGCCCCAGCATTTT
abundance: NA; d_gene: NA; j_gene: TRBJ2-3; v_gene: TRBV28; CDR3aa: CASRTSGWDTQYF; CDR3nt: TGTGCCAGCAGAACGAGCGGTTGGGATACGCAGTATTTT
abundance: NA; d_gene: NA; j_gene: TRBJ1-1; v_gene: TRBV5-6; CDR3aa: CASSRGSHTFF; CDR3nt: TGTGCCAGCAGCCGAGGTTCCCACACTTTCTTT
abundance: NA; d_gene: NA; j_gene: TRBJ1-3; v_gene: TRBV25-1; CDR3aa: CASSDWGRRTGNTIYF; CDR3nt: TGTGCCAGCAGTGATTGGGGCCGACGCACTGGAAACACCATATATTTT
abundance: once; d_gene: TRBD1; j_gene: TRBJ1-1; v_gene: TRBV7-2; CDR3aa: CASRTGTGVTEAFF; CDR3nt: TGTGCCAGCAGAACCGGGACAGGGGTTACTGAAGCTTTCTTT
abundance: NA; d_gene: NA; j_gene: TRBJ1-1; v_gene: TRBV7-9; CDR3aa: CASSSGLNTEAFF; CDR3nt: TGTGCCAGCAGCTCAGGCCTGAACACTGAAGCTTTCTTT
abundance: many; d_gene: NA; j_gene: TRBJ1-6; v_gene: TRBV19; CDR3aa: CASSPGGGPFASPLHF; CDR3nt: TGTGCCAGTAGCCCCGGGGGGGGCCCTTTCGCTTCACCCCTCCACTTT
abundance: NA; d_gene: NA; j_gene: TRBJ2-3; v_gene: TRBV2; CDR3aa: CASNDRDTQYF; CDR3nt: TGTGCCAGCAACGACAGGGATACGCAGTATTTT
abundance: NA; d_gene: NA; j_gene: TRBJ2-7; v_gene: TRBV7-9; CDR3aa: CASSFASPREQYF; CDR3nt: TGTGCCAGCAGCTTTGCGTCCCCTAGGGAGCAGTACTTC
abundance: NA; d_gene: TRBD2; j_gene: TRBJ2-5; v_gene: TRBV7-2; CDR3aa: CASSVGLAGETQYF; CDR3nt: TGTGCCAGCAGCGTTGGACTAGCCGGGGAGACCCAGTACTTC
abundance: NA; d_gene: TRBD1; j_gene: TRBJ2-3; v_gene: TRBV19; CDR3aa: CASRKQGGSDTQYF; CDR3nt: TGTGCCAGTAGAAAACAGGGGGGCTCAGATACGCAGTATTTT
abundance: NA; d_gene: TRBD1; j_gene: TRBJ2-2; v_gene: TRBV14; CDR3aa: CASSAYRGAGGELFF; CDR3nt: TGTGCCAGCAGCGCGTACAGGGGCGCAGGCGGGGAGCTGTTTTTT
abundance: NA; d_gene: NA; j_gene: TRBJ1-1; v_gene: TRBV6-7; CDR3aa: CASITAVVADYKNTEAFF; CDR3nt: TGTGCCAGCATCACCGCAGTGGTGGCAGACTATAAGAACACTGAAGCTTTCTTT
abundance: NA; d_gene: NA; j_gene: TRBJ2-7; v_gene: TRBV29-1; CDR3aa: CSVDGGSYEQYF; CDR3nt: TGCAGCGTTGATGGCGGGTCCTACGAGCAGTACTTC
abundance: NA; d_gene: NA; j_gene: TRBJ1-5; v_gene: TRBV18; CDR3aa: CASSSRMGAPEQPQHF; CDR3nt: TGTGCCAGCTCATCCCGAATGGGGGCCCCTGAGCAGCCCCAGCATTTT
abundance: NA; d_gene: NA; j_gene: TRBJ2-3; v_gene: TRBV5-1; CDR3aa: CASSLVGGQSADTQYF; CDR3nt: TGCGCCAGCAGCTTGGTCGGGGGACAGTCGGCAGATACGCAGTATTTT